The rows below give T cell receptor beta chains drawn from one sample of a study of somatic mutations in cytotoxic T cells in rheumatoid arthritis. Some clones are missing from TCRdb's copy, which holds only in-frame ones; the method was immunoSEQ multiplex PCR. In the table there are about 18,000 clones, under 80% of which are singletons. The sequencing sample was made of CD8+ T cells sorted from blood. The receptors come from a man aged 55 to 70 in good health. CDR3s include the opening cysteine and the closing phenylalanine or tryptophan. The D gene is left open where the match is weak. Size values are once, few and many counts, or a class for expanded clones, and some rows have none.

cdr3_aa	cdr3_nt	j_call	d_call	clone_size	v_call
CASGPAEDREETQYF	TGTGCTAGTGGTCCGGCGGAGGACAGGGAAGAGACCCAGTACTTC	TRBJ2-5	TRBD1	NA	TRBV12-5
CASSQSAEGRAGELFF	TGCGCCAGCAGTCAATCGGCGGAAGGGCGGGCCGGGGAGCTGTTTTTT	TRBJ2-2	NA	once	TRBV23-1
CASSPGQGSYEQYF	TGTGCCAGCAGCCCGGGACAGGGTTCCTACGAGCAGTACTTC	TRBJ2-7	TRBD1	once	TRBV6-5
CASSRTSGSGNEQFF	TGTGCCAGCAGCCGGACTAGCGGGAGTGGGAATGAGCAGTTCTTC	TRBJ2-1	TRBD2	NA	TRBV7-6
CASSLQSGGAPETQYF	TGTGCCAGCAGCCTACAGAGCGGGGGGGCCCCGGAGACCCAGTACTTC	TRBJ2-5	TRBD2	NA	TRBV13
CASRRTSGGDTQYF	TGTGCCAGCAGACGGACTAGCGGCGGCGATACGCAGTATTTT	TRBJ2-3	TRBD2	few	TRBV14
CASSSRQGGSSYNEQFF	TGTGCCAGCAGTTCCAGACAGGGCGGAAGTTCCTACAATGAGCAGTTCTTC	TRBJ2-1	TRBD1	NA	TRBV5-6
CASSVESGRANEQFF	TGTGCCAGCAGCGTAGAAAGCGGGAGGGCCAATGAGCAGTTCTTC	TRBJ2-1	TRBD2	once	TRBV9
CASSNIGQGYGYTF	TGTGCCAGTAGTAACATCGGACAGGGTTATGGCTACACCTTC	TRBJ1-2	TRBD1	NA	TRBV19
CASSTDRDTVFAGELFF	TGTGCCAGCAGCACAGACCGGGACACAGTTTTTGCCGGGGAGCTGTTTTTT	TRBJ2-2	NA	NA	TRBV7-8
CASSPTGSPGGEQYF	TGCGCCAGCAGCCCTACCGGGTCTCCCGGTGGCGAGCAGTACTTC	TRBJ2-7	NA	medium-sized	TRBV4-3
CASTSRLLAHSRTDTQYF	TGTGCCAGCACTTCCCGCTTACTAGCTCACTCAAGGACAGATACGCAGTATTTT	TRBJ2-3	NA	NA	TRBV27
CASSPTSTSGADNEQFF	TGTGCCAGCAGCCCGACGTCGACTAGCGGGGCAGACAATGAGCAGTTCTTC	TRBJ2-1	TRBD2	NA	TRBV7-9
CASSPGLAGVYNEQFF	TGTGCCAGCAGCCCCGGACTAGCGGGGGTATACAATGAGCAGTTCTTC	TRBJ2-1	TRBD2	once	TRBV7-8